Listed here is a single TCR beta chain. Its antigen remains unidentified. The CDR3 runs 16 residues. Trimming took off 4 bases at V and 6 bases at J, with 19 bases between the two ends. Germline CDR1 is LNHDA and CDR2 is SQIVND (reference sequence). These data come from a study of T cell responses to AZD1222 COVID-19 vaccine. Study context: Pooling of second doses given at about 4 or about 12 weeks was done.

Study-wide results and caveats: Possibly, clonal diversity was underestimated; donors were largely white British and included more females. There were vaccine-associated CD4 TCRs across spike, dominant at 160-218 and 743-854. Vaccination with two AZD1222 doses was followed by a rise in Spike-specific TCR breadth and depth.

Repertoires were generated with immunoSEQ multiplex PCR, while TCRdb's copy carries only in-frame clones and drops some. The sample consists of 130,000 or so clones, roughly 89% of them appearing once. The rearrangement joins TRBV19 to TRBJ2-1; D might be TRBD1 or TRBD2, each matching 6 bases. This clonotype was sampled from an adult in good health. Sequenced here: peripheral blood, sampled on day 0 of AZD1222 vaccination. The CDR3 region is CASSKGGQLTSNEQFF. CDR3 in DNA: TGTGCCAGTAGTAAGGGAGGACAGCTAACTTCCAATGAGCAGTTCTTC. Complete variable domain (other parts from reference TRBV19 and TRBJ2-1): DGGITQSPKYLFRKEGQNVTLSCEQNLNHDAMYWYRQDPGQGLRLIYYSQIVNDFQKGDIAEGYSVSREKKESFPLTVTSAQKNPTAFYLCASSKGGQLTSNEQFFGPGTRLTVL.